These T cell receptor beta chains were read from a single sample in a study of blood T cell repertoires in COVID-19. TCRdb's copy holds only in-frame clones and misses some; the assay was immunoSEQ multiplex PCR. Here the sample spans hundreds of thousands of clones, roughly four fifths being singletons. The material sequenced was peripheral blood. Receptors originate from a man aged 80 or over with acute or convalescent COVID-19. The CDR3 runs from the conserved cysteine through the conserved F or W. Clone size is not always given. Where it is, it says once, few, many or a class for expanded clones.

TRBV18 | . | CASSPMELADTQYF
TRBV7-9 | . | CASSPGGGNSGNTIYF
TRBV7-9 | . | CASSFIEGTNEKLFF
TRBV5-4 | . | CASSSQGAIRRGGYTF
TRBV19 | . | CASSTTSYSNQPQHF
TRBV13 | . | CASSPAPGQLQETQYF
TRBV6-5 | . | CASSPHDFTGELFF
TRBV2 | . | CASSAQGIGGEKLFF
TRBV2 | few | CASNNGWKGLVDQPQHF
TRBV15 | . | CATSRVGQGASGANVLTF
TRBV27 | . | CASSFQGVGSPLHF
TRBV6-1 | . | CASSEVGGKSYGYTF
TRBV19 | . | CASSIPRGRNTEAFF
TRBV5-5 | . | CASSLDGRTEAFF
TRBV7-2 | few | CASSIEREQPQHF
TRBV4-2 | . | CASSQEVGSTGNTIYF
TRBV11-2 | once | CASRPIRQATNYGYTF
TRBV5-1 | . | CASRRGGTLPYEQYF
TRBV11-2 | few | CASSLVEVEYF
TRBV27 | . | CASSYAVKRREQFF
TRBV6-2/TRBV6-3 | . | CASSSWTPQETQYF
TRBV19 | . | CASSISSTNSPLHF
TRBV14 | . | CASSRTHGGAETQYF
TRBV9 | . | CASSPQAGQGAKNIQYF
TRBV2 | once | CASRGGGRTEAFF
TRBV30 | . | CAWTGGMNTEAFF
TRBV7-2 | . | CASSLRATSGRSTYEQYF
TRBV5-1 | . | CASSLVPSPEDEQYF
TRBV12-5 | . | CASGRRAYSGNTIYF
TRBV28 | . | CASRQTGTGSTNEQFF
TRBV10-3 | . | CAISGQGNTEAFF
TRBV5-8 | . | CASSLYWTPSSADTQYF
TRBV3-1/TRBV3-2 | . | CASSQDWDSSGNTIYF
TRBV7-2 | . | CASSPPSGRSTGELFF
TRBV30 | . | CAWSRRGAGDTEAFF
TRBV7-2 | . | CASSLAVGGNSPLHF
TRBV20-1 | . | CSASKIAGDYPSTGELFF
TRBV5-1 | . | CASSLTGVAYEQYF
TRBV18 | . | CASSLDRDPKNIQYF
TRBV6-5 | . | CASSYEGGREQYF
TRBV7-2 | . | CASSLGRARGTSGSNEQFF
TRBV28 | . | CASSSPASGALTDTQYF
TRBV5-1 | . | CASRTDRSPLHF
TRBV5-1 | . | CASSFTAGGTDTQYF
TRBV28 | . | CASRLGGLRAKNIQYF
TRBV19 | . | CASSPSRHRGNQPQHF
TRBV28 | . | CASSFPGQGPANYGYTF
TRBV4-1 | . | CASSQESNTDRARGYTF
TRBV5-1 | once | CASSAYSGDTTLNTEAFF
TRBV29-1 | . | CSVAPLNRGRTIYF
TRBV18 | . | CASSPPGQNYNSPLHF
TRBV12-3/TRBV12-4 | . | CASSILSNTEAFF
TRBV30 | . | CAWSVSLLQGPTFNSPLHF
TRBV3-1/TRBV3-2 | . | CASSQEVGEQYF
TRBV18 | . | CASSALDSTEAFF
TRBV4-2 | . | CASSQVGTSGVRTDTQYF
TRBV24-1 | . | CATSDPMTRSDTQYF
TRBV27 | . | CATYAVAKNTIYF
TRBV7-8 | once | CASSSGEAVRVRGEQFF
TRBV11-2 | . | CASSLGGQTLMNTEAFF